The present entry profiles one T cell receptor (beta chain) with its context. The data are from a study of blood T cell repertoires in COVID-19. On the study more broadly: Samples came from the United States, Italy and Spain, spanning acute and convalescent COVID-19. In each case, the material was cDNA or gDNA derived from T cells, B-cell-depleted T cells, or PBMCs.

Original processing notes: Cell counts per sample came from amplifying reference gene primers. Libraries were prepared by immunoSEQ multiplex PCR; TCRdb keeps only in-frame clonotypes and omits some of them. D and trimming were read from the DNA, whereas the V and J calls and clone size are those reported in that table. This sample has about 84,000 clones, with 70% to 80% found just once. Germline CDR1 LNHDA, CDR2 SQIVND (reference sequence). Trimming cost V 4 bases and J 4 bases; bases outside gene matches: 8. The CDR3 runs to 16 residues. The clonotype was recovered from a man aged 45-60 years with active or convalescent COVID-19. Input material: peripheral blood. The genes are TRBV19 and TRBJ2-1; the match to TRBD2 covers 9 bases. CDR3 amino acids: CASSTRSGGSYNEQFF. For the CDR3, the DNA is TGTGCCAGTAGTACTCGGAGCGGGGGGAGTTACAATGAGCAGTTCTTC. The whole variable domain, filled in from reference TRBV19 and TRBJ2-1, reads DGGITQSPKYLFRKEGQNVTLSCEQNLNHDAMYWYRQDPGQGLRLIYYSQIVNDFQKGDIAEGYSVSREKKESFPLTVTSAQKNPTAFYLCASSTRSGGSYNEQFFGPGTRLTVL.